This TCR beta chain was identified during a study of cytomegalovirus exposure and HLA in healthy donors. Findings and limits, study-wide: Testing in vitro showed a few CMV-associated chains specific for CMV antigens. A later analysis showed HLA-associated TCR beta chains outstripping equally common others in clonal expansion. Earlier analysis looked at TCR beta V segments, and most were productive about 90% or about 30% of the time.

Regarding donors, all were healthy bone marrow donors. This CDR3 is built from 14 residues. With 5 bases removed from V and 5 bases from J, the gap between germline ends came to 15 bases. Germline CDR1 reads MDHEN; CDR2 reads SYDVKM. With respect to this clone: Its cognate antigen is unknown.

Primers for the PCR totalled 60 Vbeta and 13 Jbeta. Sequenced by immunoSEQ multiplex PCR; TCRdb stores in-frame clones only, minus some. This table has under 200,000 clones, 70% to 80% appearing once. V and J are TRBV28 and TRBJ2-5, with D maybe TRBD1 (6 bases). The clonotype was recovered from a woman aged 25 to 39 in good health and CMV-seropositive. Sequencing input: PBMCs. The CDR3 DNA reads TGTGCCAGCAGTATTACAGGGATCGGCGAGACCCAGTACTTC. Amino acids: CASSITGIGETQYF.